A selection of T cell receptor beta chains follows, all from one sample in a study of PD-L1 blockade in urothelial cancer. The assay was immunoSEQ multiplex PCR, and TCRdb's table has in-frame clones only and misses some. Among about 43,000 clones listed, 83% were seen once. The sequencing here drew on PBMCs, taken around atezolizumab (anti-PD-L1) treatment. The receptor set was obtained from a man between 60 and 75 years old with urothelial cancer. CDR3s include the opening cysteine and the closing phenylalanine or tryptophan.

J	V	CDR3
TRBJ2-7	TRBV27	CASSFGQGVEQYF
TRBJ2-5	TRBV7-7	CASSQGDRIQETQYF
TRBJ1-1	TRBV19	CASSSIWDTEAFF
TRBJ1-2	TRBV6-6	CASVPGQAFYGYTF
TRBJ2-1	TRBV7-8	CASSRPNNEQFF
TRBJ1-3	TRBV6-6	CASSYSGGAGNTIYF
TRBJ1-1	TRBV4-1	CASSQEGGNTEAFF
TRBJ2-5	TRBV6-5	CASSRPGQMETQYF
TRBJ1-1	TRBV18	CASSSDRNTEAFF
TRBJ1-1	TRBV29-1	CSAERTGAGNTEAFF
TRBJ2-3	TRBV15	CATSTTLADTQYF
TRBJ2-3	TRBV19	CASSTGGSRFTDTQYF
TRBJ2-6	TRBV7-9	CASGTGGANVLTF
TRBJ2-3	TRBV11-2	CASSVIFAGGDTDTQYF